This T cell receptor beta chain was obtained from a study of PD-L1 blockade in urothelial cancer. Across the study: In the patient group, about 85% of the roughly 30 were males with bladder-origin urothelial cancer.

Sequencing used immunoSEQ multiplex PCR; TCRdb keeps in-frame clones, though not all of them. The sample consists of more than 85,000 clones, approximately 90% of them appearing once. The CDR3 covers 16 residues. Trimming took 2 bases from V and 2 from J; bases not matched to a gene: 7. Germline lookup yields CDR1 MNHEY and CDR2 SMNVEV (reference sequence). Sequences were derived from PBMCs, sampled around atezolizumab (anti-PD-L1) treatment. V usage is TRBV27 and J usage is TRBJ2-5, with 8 bases aligning to TRBD1. This TCR derives from a woman of 80 years or more with urothelial cancer. Written as DNA, the CDR3 is TGTGCCAGCAGTTTAACAGGGGGTTCGTTACAAGAGACCCAGTACTTC. Residues: CASSLTGGSLQETQYF.